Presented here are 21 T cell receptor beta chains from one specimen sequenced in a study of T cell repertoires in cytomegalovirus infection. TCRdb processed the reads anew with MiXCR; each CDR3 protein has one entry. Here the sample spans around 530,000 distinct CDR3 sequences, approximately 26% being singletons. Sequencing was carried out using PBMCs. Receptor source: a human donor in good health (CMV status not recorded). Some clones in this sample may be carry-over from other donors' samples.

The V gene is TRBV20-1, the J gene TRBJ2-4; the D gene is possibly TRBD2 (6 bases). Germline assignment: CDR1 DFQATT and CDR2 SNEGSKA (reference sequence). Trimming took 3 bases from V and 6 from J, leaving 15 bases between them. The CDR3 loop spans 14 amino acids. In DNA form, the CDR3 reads TGCAGTGCTAGGGCGGGGCAAGGTTCAAACATTCAGTACTTC. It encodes CSARAGQGSNIQYF.

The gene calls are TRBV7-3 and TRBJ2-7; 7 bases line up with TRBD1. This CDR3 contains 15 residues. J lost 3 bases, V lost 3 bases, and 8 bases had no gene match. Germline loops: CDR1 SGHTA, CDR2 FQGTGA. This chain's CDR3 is CASSLSTAGGYEQYF. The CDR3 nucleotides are TGTGCCAGCAGCTTGTCCACGGCAGGGGGCTACGAGCAGTACTTC.

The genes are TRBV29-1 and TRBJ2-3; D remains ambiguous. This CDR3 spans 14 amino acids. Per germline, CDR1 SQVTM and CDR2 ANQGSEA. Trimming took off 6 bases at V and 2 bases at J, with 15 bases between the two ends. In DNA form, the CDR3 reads TGCAGCGTCAGACGGCTTAAACCCACAGATACGCAGTATTTT. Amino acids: CSVRRLKPTDTQYF.

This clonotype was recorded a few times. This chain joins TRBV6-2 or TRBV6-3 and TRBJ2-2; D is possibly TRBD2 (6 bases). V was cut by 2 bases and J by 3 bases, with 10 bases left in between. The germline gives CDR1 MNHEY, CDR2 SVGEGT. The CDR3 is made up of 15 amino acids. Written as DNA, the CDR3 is TGTGCCAGCAGTTACGGGCGGGGTTACACCGGGGAGCTGTTTTTT. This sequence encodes CASSYGRGYTGELFF.

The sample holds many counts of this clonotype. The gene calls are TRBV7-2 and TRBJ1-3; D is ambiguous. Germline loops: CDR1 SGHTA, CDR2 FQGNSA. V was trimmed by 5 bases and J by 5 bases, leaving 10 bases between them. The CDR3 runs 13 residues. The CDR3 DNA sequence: TGTGCCAGCAGCGGAGGACTTCGAAACACCATATATTTT. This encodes CASSGGLRNTIYF.

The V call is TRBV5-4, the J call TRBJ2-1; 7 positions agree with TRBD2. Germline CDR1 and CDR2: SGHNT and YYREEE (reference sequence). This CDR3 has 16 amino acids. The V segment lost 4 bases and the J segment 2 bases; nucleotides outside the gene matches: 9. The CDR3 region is CASSVPGGSPYNEQFF. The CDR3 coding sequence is TGTGCCAGCAGCGTCCCGGGCGGGAGTCCCTACAATGAGCAGTTCTTC.

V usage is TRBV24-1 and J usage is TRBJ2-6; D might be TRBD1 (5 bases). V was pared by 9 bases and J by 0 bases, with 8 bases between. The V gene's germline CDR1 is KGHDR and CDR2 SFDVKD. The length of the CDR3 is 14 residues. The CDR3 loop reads CATADSSGANVLTF. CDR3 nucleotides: TGTGCCACCGCCGACAGCTCTGGGGCCAACGTCCTGACTTTC.

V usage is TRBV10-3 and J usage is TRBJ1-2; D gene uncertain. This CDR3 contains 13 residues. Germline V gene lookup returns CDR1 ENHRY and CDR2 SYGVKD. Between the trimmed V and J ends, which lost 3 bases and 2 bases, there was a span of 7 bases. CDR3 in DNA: TGTGCCATCAGTGAAAACAGCAACTATGGCTACACCTTC. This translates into CAISENSNYGYTF.

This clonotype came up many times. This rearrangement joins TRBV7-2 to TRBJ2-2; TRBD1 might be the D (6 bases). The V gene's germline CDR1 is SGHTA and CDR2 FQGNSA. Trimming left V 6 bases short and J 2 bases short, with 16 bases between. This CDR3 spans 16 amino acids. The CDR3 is CASRKGGAQNTGELFF. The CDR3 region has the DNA TGTGCCAGCAGAAAAGGGGGAGCCCAAAACACCGGGGAGCTGTTTTTT.

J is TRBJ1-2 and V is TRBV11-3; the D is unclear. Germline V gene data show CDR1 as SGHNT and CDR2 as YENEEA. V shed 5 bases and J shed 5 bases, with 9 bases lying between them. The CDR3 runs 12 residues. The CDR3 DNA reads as TGTGCCAGCAGCCAGACTCAGTATGGCTACACCTTC. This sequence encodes CASSQTQYGYTF.

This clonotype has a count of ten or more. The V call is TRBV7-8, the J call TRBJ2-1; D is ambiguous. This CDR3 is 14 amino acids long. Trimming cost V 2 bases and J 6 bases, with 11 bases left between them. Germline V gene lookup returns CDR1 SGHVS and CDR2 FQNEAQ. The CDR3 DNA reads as TGTGCCAGCAGCTTAAATTATGTAGGCAATGAGCAGTTCTTC. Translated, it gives CASSLNYVGNEQFF.

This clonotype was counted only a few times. CDR3 loop: CASSGRDRAGQFF. The CDR3 DNA sequence: TGTGCCAGCAGTGGCCGGGACAGGGCGGGGCAGTTCTTC. The chain couples TRBV2 to TRBJ2-1; 9 nucleotides match TRBD1. Germline CDR1 reads SNHLY; CDR2 reads FYNNEI. The V gene end was trimmed by 4 bases and the J gene end by 12 bases; junction bases not matched to a gene: 7. The CDR3 is 13 residues long. Drawing the rest from reference TRBV2 and TRBJ2-1, the complete variable domain is EPEVTQTPSHQVTQMGQEVILRCVPISNHLYFYWYRQILGQKVEFLVSFYNNEISEKSEIFDDQFSVERPDGSNFTLKIRSTKLEDSAMYFCASSGRDRAGQFFGPGTRLTVL.

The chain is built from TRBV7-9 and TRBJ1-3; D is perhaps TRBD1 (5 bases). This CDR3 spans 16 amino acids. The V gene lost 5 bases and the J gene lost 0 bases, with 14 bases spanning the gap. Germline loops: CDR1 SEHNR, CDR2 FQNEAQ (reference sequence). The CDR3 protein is CASSPRDLPSGNTIYF. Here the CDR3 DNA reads TGTGCCAGCAGCCCAAGGGACCTACCCTCTGGAAACACCATATATTTT.

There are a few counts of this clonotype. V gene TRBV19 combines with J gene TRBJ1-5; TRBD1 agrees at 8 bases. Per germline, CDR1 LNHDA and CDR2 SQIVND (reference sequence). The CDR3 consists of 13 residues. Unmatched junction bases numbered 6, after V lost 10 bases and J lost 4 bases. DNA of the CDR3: TGTGCCACTAGGACAGGGCTAAATCAGCCCCAGCATTTT. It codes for CATRTGLNQPQHF.

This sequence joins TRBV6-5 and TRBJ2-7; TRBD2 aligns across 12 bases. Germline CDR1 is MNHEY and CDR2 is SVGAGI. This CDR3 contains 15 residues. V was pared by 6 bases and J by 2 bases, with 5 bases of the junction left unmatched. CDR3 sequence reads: CASRSTSGGTYEQYF. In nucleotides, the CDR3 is TGTGCCAGCAGATCGACTAGCGGGGGTACCTACGAGCAGTACTTC.

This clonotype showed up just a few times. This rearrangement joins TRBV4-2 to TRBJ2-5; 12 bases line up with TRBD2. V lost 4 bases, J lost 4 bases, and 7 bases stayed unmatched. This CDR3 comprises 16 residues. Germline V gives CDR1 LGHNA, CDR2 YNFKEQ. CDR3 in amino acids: CASSLNPGLAGETQYF. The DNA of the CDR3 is TGTGCCAGCAGCCTGAACCCGGGACTAGCGGGAGAGACCCAGTACTTC.

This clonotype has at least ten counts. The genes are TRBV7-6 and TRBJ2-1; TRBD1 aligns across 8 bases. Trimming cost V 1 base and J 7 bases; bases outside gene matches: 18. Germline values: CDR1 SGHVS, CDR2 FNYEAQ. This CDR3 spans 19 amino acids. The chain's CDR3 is CASSLDPQPTTGVRNEQFF. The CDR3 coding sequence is TGTGCCAGCAGCTTAGACCCCCAGCCGACGACAGGGGTTCGTAATGAGCAGTTCTTC.

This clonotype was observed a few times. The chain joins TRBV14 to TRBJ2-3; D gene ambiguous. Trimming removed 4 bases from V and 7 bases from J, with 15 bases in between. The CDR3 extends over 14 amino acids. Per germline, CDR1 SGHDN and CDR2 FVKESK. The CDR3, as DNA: TGTGCCAGCAGCCGTCATTTTGGTGTGTATACGCAGTATTTT. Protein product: CASSRHFGVYTQYF.

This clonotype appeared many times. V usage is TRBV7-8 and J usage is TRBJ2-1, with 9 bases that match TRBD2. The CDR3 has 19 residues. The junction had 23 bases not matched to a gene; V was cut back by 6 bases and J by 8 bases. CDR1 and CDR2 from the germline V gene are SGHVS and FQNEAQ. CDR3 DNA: TGTGCCAGCAGTTTACGGGCTAGCGGGATGGGGCGTCGACCGGATGAGCAGTTCTTC. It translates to CASSLRASGMGRRPDEQFF.

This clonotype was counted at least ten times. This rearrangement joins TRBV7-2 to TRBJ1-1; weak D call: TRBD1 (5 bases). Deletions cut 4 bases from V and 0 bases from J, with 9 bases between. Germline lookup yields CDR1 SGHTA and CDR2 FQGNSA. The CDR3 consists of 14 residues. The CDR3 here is CASSSTVLNTEAFF. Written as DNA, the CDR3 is TGTGCCAGCAGCTCGACAGTACTGAACACTGAAGCTTTCTTT.

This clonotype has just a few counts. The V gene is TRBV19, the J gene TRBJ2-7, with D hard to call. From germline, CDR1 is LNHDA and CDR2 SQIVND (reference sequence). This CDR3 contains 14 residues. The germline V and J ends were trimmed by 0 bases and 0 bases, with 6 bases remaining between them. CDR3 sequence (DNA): TGTGCCAGTAGTATAGACACCGTCTCCTACGAGCAGTACTTC. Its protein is CASSIDTVSYEQYF.